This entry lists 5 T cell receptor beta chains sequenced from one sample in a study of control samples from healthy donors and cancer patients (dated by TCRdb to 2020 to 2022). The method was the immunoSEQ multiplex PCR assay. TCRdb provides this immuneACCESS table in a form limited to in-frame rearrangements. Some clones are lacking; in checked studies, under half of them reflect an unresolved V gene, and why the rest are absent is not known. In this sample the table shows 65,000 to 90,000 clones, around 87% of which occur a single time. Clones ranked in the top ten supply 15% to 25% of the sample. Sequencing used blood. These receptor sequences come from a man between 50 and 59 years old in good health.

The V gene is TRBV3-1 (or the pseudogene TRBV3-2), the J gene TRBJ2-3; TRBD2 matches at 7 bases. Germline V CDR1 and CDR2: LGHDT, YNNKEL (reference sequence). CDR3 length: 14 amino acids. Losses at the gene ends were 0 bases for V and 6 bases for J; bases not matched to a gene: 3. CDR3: CASSQEWRGDTQYF. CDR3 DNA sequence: TGTGCCAGCAGCCAAGAATGGCGGGGGGATACGCAGTATTTT.

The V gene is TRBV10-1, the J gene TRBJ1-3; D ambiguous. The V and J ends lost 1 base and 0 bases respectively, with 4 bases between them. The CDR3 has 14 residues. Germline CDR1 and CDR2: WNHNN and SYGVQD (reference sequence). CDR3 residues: CASSEYGSGNTIYF. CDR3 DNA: TGCGCCAGCAGTGAGTACGGCTCTGGAAACACCATATATTTT.

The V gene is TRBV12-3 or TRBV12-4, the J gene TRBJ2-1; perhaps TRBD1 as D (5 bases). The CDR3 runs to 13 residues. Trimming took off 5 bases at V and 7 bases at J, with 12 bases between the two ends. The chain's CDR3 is CASSAPRVNEQFF. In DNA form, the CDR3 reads TGTGCCAGCAGTGCACCCAGGGTTAATGAGCAGTTCTTC.

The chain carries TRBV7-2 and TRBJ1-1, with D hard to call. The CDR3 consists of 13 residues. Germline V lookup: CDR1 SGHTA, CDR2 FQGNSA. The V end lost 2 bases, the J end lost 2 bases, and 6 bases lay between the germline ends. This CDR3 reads CASSLQVNTEAFF. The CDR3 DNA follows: TGTGCCAGCAGCTTACAGGTAAACACTGAAGCTTTCTTT.

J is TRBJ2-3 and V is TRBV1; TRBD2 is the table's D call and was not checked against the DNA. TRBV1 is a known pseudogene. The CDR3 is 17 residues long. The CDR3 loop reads CTSSPVGREMCADTQYF. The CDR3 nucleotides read TGCACCAGCAGCCCCGTCGGGCGGGAGATGTGTGCAGATACGCAGTATTTT.